This T cell receptor (beta chain) was retrieved from a study of cytomegalovirus exposure and HLA in healthy donors. Study results and caveats: It was likely that a cluster of highly shared sequence variants was a sequencing artifact.

With respect to this clone: The target antigen is unknown.

This cohort consisted of healthy bone marrow donors. This PCR relied on a set of 60 Vbeta primers and 13 Jbeta primers. The repertoire was sequenced with immunoSEQ multiplex PCR; TCRdb's copy has only in-frame clones and lacks some. The table records 65,000 to 75,000 clones, about two thirds of them present only once. This clonotype was obtained from a woman in her twenties or thirties in good health and CMV-seronegative. Sequencing used PBMCs.

The CDR3 sequence is CASSKGGGPNEQFF. The CDR3 nucleotides are TGTGCCAGCAGTAAAGGGGGGGGCCCCAATGAGCAGTTCTTC. V is TRBV2 and J is TRBJ2-1; tentative D call: TRBD2 (7 bases). This CDR3 spans 14 amino acids. Germline V lookup: CDR1 SNHLY, CDR2 FYNNEI. The V end lost 5 bases, the J end lost 6 bases, and 14 bases lay between the germline ends.